The T cell receptor (beta chain) under discussion was sequenced for a study of blood T cell repertoires in COVID-19. Turning to the study itself: The origin of the acute and convalescent COVID-19 samples was the United States, Italy and Spain. PBMCs, B-cell-depleted T cells, or T cells provided the cDNA or gDNA that made up the material.

In the original workflow: Researchers report that nucleated cell counts were estimated from reference gene primer amplification. Data came from immunoSEQ multiplex PCR; TCRdb stores just in-frame clones and leaves some out. For V, J and clone size, that table is used; D and trimming come from the DNA. The sample has hundreds of thousands of clones, around nine tenths seen once. With V trimmed by 4 bases and J by 5 bases, 3 bases remained unmatched. Per the germline V gene, CDR1 is SGHRS and CDR2 is YFSETQ. The CDR3 covers 14 residues. The TCR was taken from a man aged 55 to 70 who had recovered from COVID-19. The chain joins TRBV5-1 to TRBJ2-3; 11 positions match TRBD2. Sequencing was carried out using peripheral blood. The CDR3 nucleotides are TGCGCCAGCAGCCCACTAGCGGGAGTAGATACGCAGTATTTT. As protein: CASSPLAGVDTQYF.